Shown below are 17 T cell receptor beta chains from a single sample sequenced in a study of cytomegalovirus exposure and HLA in healthy donors. PCR used 60 Vbeta primers and 13 Jbeta primers. The protocol was immunoSEQ multiplex PCR, while the TCRdb copy is restricted to in-frame clones and leaves out a portion. The sample lists roughly 200,000 clones; 9.5% were seen once. Sequenced sample: PBMCs. The source of these receptors is a woman in her 30s in good health and CMV-seropositive.

This clone was detected a few times. The gene calls are TRBV20-1 and TRBJ2-1, with D possibly TRBD1 on 6 matching bases. Germline CDR1 DFQATT, CDR2 SNEGSKA (reference sequence). This CDR3 has 11 residues. The V end was cut by 2 bases, the J end by 13 bases, with 12 bases between. CDR3 region: CSARTGSHQFF. The CDR3 DNA is TGCAGTGCTAGAACAGGGAGTCATCAGTTCTTC.

The chain combines TRBV6-1 with TRBJ1-2, with a weak D call TRBD1 (5 bases). This CDR3 region has 12 residues. V was trimmed by 3 bases and J by 3 bases, leaving 5 bases between them. Germline-derived CDR1 and CDR2 are MNHNS and SASEGT. The CDR3 here is CASSDRDYGYTF. The DNA for the CDR3 is TGTGCCAGCAGTGACAGGGACTATGGCTACACCTTC.

The V call is TRBV7-9, the J call TRBJ1-1; possible D gene TRBD1, 5 bases. CDR1 and CDR2 (germline): SEHNR, FQNEAQ (reference sequence). Trimming removed 7 bases from V and 7 bases from J, with 16 bases in between. This CDR3 contains 13 residues. CDR3 sequence reads: CASINAGRGEAFF. Here the CDR3 DNA reads TGTGCCAGCATCAATGCTGGGAGGGGTGAAGCTTTCTTT. Variable domain in full (rest from reference TRBV7-9 and TRBJ1-1): DTGVSQNPRHKITKRGQNVTFRCDPISEHNRLYWYRQTLGQGPEFLTYFQNEAQLEKSRLLSDRFSAERPKGSFSTLEIQRTEQGDSAMYLCASINAGRGEAFFGQGTRLTVV.

In this sample, this clone turned up many times. V and J are TRBV6-1 and TRBJ2-7; TRBD2 matches at 14 bases. The V gene's germline CDR1 is MNHNS and CDR2 SASEGT. The CDR3 runs 15 residues. V shed 6 bases, J shed 6 bases, and the junction held 7 bases outside the gene matches. CDR3 DNA: TGTGCCAGCAGCTCGGGACTAGCGGGAGTCGGCGAGCAGTACTTC. Translated, it gives CASSSGLAGVGEQYF.

The sample holds a few counts of this clone. J is TRBJ2-7 and V is TRBV19; D ambiguous. Germline V gene data show CDR1 as LNHDA and CDR2 as SQIVND (reference sequence). V was trimmed by 9 bases and J by 5 bases, leaving 14 bases between them. This CDR3 spans 12 amino acids. CDR3 in DNA: TGTGCCAGCGCTACCGATGGGCACGAGCAGTACTTC. It translates to CASATDGHEQYF.

This sequence joins TRBV6-1 and TRBJ2-1; TRBD2 agrees at 7 bases. The length of the CDR3 is 16 residues. V gave up 0 bases and J gave up 1 base; unmatched junction bases: 3. Germline V lookup: CDR1 MNHNS, CDR2 SASEGT. CDR3 sequence: CASSEATSASYNEQFF. The DNA of the CDR3 is TGTGCCAGCAGTGAAGCAACTAGCGCTTCCTACAATGAGCAGTTCTTC.

This clone has only a few counts. The V gene is TRBV10-1, the J gene TRBJ1-1; 10 bases align to TRBD1. Germline CDR1 and CDR2: WNHNN and SYGVQD (reference sequence). Trimming removed 3 bases from V and 8 bases from J; junction bases left unmatched: 12. The length of the CDR3 is 16 residues. The chain's CDR3 is CASSDTRDRGSVEAFF. CDR3 in DNA: TGCGCCAGCAGTGACACCCGGGACAGGGGTTCGGTGGAAGCTTTCTTT.

Comments on this clone: Other DNA sequences in this sample translate to the same CDR3. The gene calls are TRBV10-3 and TRBJ2-7; 11 nucleotides agree with TRBD1. With 4 bases clipped from V and 4 bases from J, the junction kept 3 bases outside the gene matches. This CDR3 region has 14 residues. The germline gives CDR1 ENHRY, CDR2 SYGVKD. CDR3 region: CAISVGQGAYEQYF. The CDR3 region has the DNA TGTGCCATCAGTGTCGGACAGGGGGCGTACGAGCAGTACTTC.

The chain is built from TRBV7-9 and TRBJ2-2, with D perhaps TRBD1 (5 bases). Germline-derived CDR1 and CDR2 are SEHNR and FQNEAQ (reference sequence). The V end was cut by 1 base, the J end by 6 bases, with 6 bases between. The length of the CDR3 is 13 residues. CDR3 sequence reads: CASSLVGAGELFF. In DNA form, the CDR3 reads TGTGCCAGCAGCTTAGTAGGGGCCGGGGAGCTGTTTTTT.

V usage is TRBV7-2 and J usage is TRBJ2-7, with a tentative D call TRBD1 (5 bases). Germline V gives CDR1 SGHTA, CDR2 FQGNSA. Trimming pared 5 bases from V and 9 bases from J, leaving 20 bases between. The CDR3 is 14 amino acids. This chain's CDR3 is CASSHRTDTSLQYF. In DNA form, the CDR3 reads TGTGCCAGCAGCCACCGGACGGACACTTCCTTGCAGTACTTC.

Only a few counts were recorded for this clone. The V and J genes are TRBV12-5 and TRBJ1-1; D not certain. The CDR3 is 16 amino acids. Looked up from germline, CDR1 is LGHNT and CDR2 is FRNRAP. With 2 bases removed from V and 0 bases from J, the gap between germline ends came to 13 bases. CDR3 nucleotide sequence: TGTGCTAGTGGTTTGATGGGCAGTGTCATGAACACTGAAGCTTTCTTT. Amino acid sequence: CASGLMGSVMNTEAFF.

V and J are TRBV21-1 and TRBJ1-1; whether TRBD1, the table's D call, matches the DNA was not checked. TRBV21-1 is annotated as a pseudogene. This CDR3 is built from 15 residues. CDR3 region: CASSKDRGRDTEAFF. In DNA form, the CDR3 reads TGTGCCAGCAGCAAAGATAGGGGTAGGGACACTGAAGCTTTCTTT.

This chain joins TRBV5-1 and TRBJ2-5; 11 bases are shared with TRBD2. CDR3 length equals 17 residues. Per germline, CDR1 SGHRS and CDR2 YFSETQ. V trimming: 3 bases; J trimming: 1 base; junction bases outside the gene matches: 8. The CDR3 coding sequence is TGCGCCAGCAGCTGGGGGACTAGCGGAGGAACCCAAGAGACCCAGTACTTC. Its translation is CASSWGTSGGTQETQYF.

The table lists this clone with a few counts. The chain joins TRBV27 to TRBJ1-3, with a tentative D call TRBD1 (5 bases). The CDR3 consists of 13 residues. Trimming took off 6 bases at V and 9 bases at J, with 15 bases between the two ends. CDR1 is MNHEY, CDR2 SMNVEV, per germline (reference sequence). The CDR3 nucleotides are TGTGCCAGCAGGCCCGGCGGGGCGGTCACCATATATTTT. The encoded protein is CASRPGGAVTIYF.

This clone has just a few counts. The rearrangement uses TRBV6-5 and TRBJ2-7; D unclear. There are 13 residues in the CDR3. The germline V gene has CDR1 MNHEY and CDR2 SVGAGI. Deletions cut 8 bases from V and 0 bases from J, with 11 bases between. DNA for the CDR3: TGTGCCAGCGCGAGACAAAGCTCCTACGAGCAGTACTTC. It yields the protein CASARQSSYEQYF.

The table lists this clone with a few counts. The chain joins TRBV6-5 to TRBJ2-1; TRBD2 matches 9 bases. The CDR3 extends over 15 amino acids. V shed 0 bases and J 5 bases; nucleotides not matched to a gene: 2. CDR1 and CDR2 from the germline V gene are MNHEY and SVGAGI. This chain's CDR3 is CASSYSSSGNNEQFF. CDR3 coding DNA: TGTGCCAGCAGTTACTCTTCTAGCGGGAACAATGAGCAGTTCTTC.

This chain links TRBV4-2 with TRBJ1-2; no firm D call. Trimming left V 5 bases short and J 0 bases short, with 10 bases between. The CDR3 has 14 residues. Germline V gene data show CDR1 as LGHNA and CDR2 as YNFKEQ. The CDR3 sequence is CASSSSPTNYGYTF. CDR3 nucleotides: TGTGCCAGCAGCTCCAGTCCGACTAACTATGGCTACACCTTC.